This is a list of T cell receptor beta chains from one sample in a study of T cells in Graves' hyperthyroidism and ophthalmopathy. TCRdb passed the multiplex PCR reads through MiXCR, listing each CDR3 protein once. In the table there are some 700,000 distinct CDR3 sequences, roughly a sixth of which are singletons. Specimen: blood. These receptors were obtained from a man aged 50-60 years with Graves' hyperthyroidism. CDR3s include the opening cysteine and the closing phenylalanine or tryptophan. D genes are given only for firm matches. Some rows mark clone size as missing; the rest say once, few, many or name a class of expanded clone.

cdr3_aa: CASSSPNTEAFF
cdr3_nt: TGTGCCAGCAGTTCTCCGAACACTGAAGCTTTCTTT
j_call: TRBJ1-1
d_call: .
v_call: TRBV27
clone_size: many
cdr3_length: 12

cdr3_aa: CASSLPGASTDTQYF
cdr3_nt: TGTGCCAGCAGCCTTCCAGGGGCCTCCACAGATACGCAGTATTTT
j_call: TRBJ2-3
d_call: .
v_call: TRBV11-2
clone_size: many
cdr3_length: 15

cdr3_aa: CASSEALPRQPQHF
cdr3_nt: TGTGCCAGCAGTGAAGCGCTTCCGAGACAGCCCCAGCATTTT
j_call: TRBJ1-5
d_call: .
v_call: TRBV2
clone_size: many
cdr3_length: 14

cdr3_aa: CASSLDTSGRGYTQYF
cdr3_nt: TGCGCCAGCAGCTTGGACACTAGCGGGAGGGGGTATACGCAGTATTTT
j_call: TRBJ2-3
d_call: TRBD2
v_call: TRBV5-1
clone_size: .
cdr3_length: 16

cdr3_aa: CASSLRGLRRAGAHPNEQFF
cdr3_nt: TGTGCCAGCAGTTTAAGGGGTCTAAGACGAGCGGGAGCACATCCCAATGAGCAGTTCTTC
j_call: TRBJ2-1
d_call: TRBD2
v_call: TRBV28
clone_size: many
cdr3_length: 20

cdr3_aa: CASSLGFGGVATNEKLFF
cdr3_nt: TGTGCCAGCAGCTTAGGTTTCGGGGGGGTTGCAACTAATGAAAAACTGTTTTTT
j_call: TRBJ1-4
d_call: .
v_call: TRBV7-9
clone_size: .
cdr3_length: 18

cdr3_aa: CASSTPGLAGGKSSYNEQFF
cdr3_nt: TGTGCCAGCAGTACCCCGGGACTAGCGGGAGGAAAGAGCTCCTACAATGAGCAGTTCTTC
j_call: TRBJ2-1
d_call: TRBD2
v_call: TRBV28
clone_size: many
cdr3_length: 20

cdr3_aa: CASSAAQGEVGELFF
cdr3_nt: TGTGCCAGCAGCGCCGCACAGGGAGAAGTCGGGGAGCTGTTTTTT
j_call: TRBJ2-2
d_call: .
v_call: TRBV2
clone_size: many
cdr3_length: 15

cdr3_aa: CAWSVLMGSAEAFF
cdr3_nt: TGTGCCTGGAGTGTACTAATGGGCTCCGCTGAAGCTTTCTTT
j_call: TRBJ1-1
d_call: .
v_call: TRBV30
clone_size: .
cdr3_length: 14

cdr3_aa: CASSPIPPGSAAQETQYF
cdr3_nt: TGTGCCAGCAGCCCGATACCCCCGGGTAGCGCCGCGCAGGAGACCCAGTACTTC
j_call: TRBJ2-5
d_call: .
v_call: TRBV7-9
clone_size: many
cdr3_length: 18

cdr3_aa: CASSQTGRQPQHF
cdr3_nt: TGTGCCAGCAGCCAGACAGGGAGACAGCCCCAGCATTTT
j_call: TRBJ1-5
d_call: TRBD1
v_call: TRBV14
clone_size: .
cdr3_length: 13

cdr3_aa: CASSPPTYQETQYF
cdr3_nt: TGTGCCAGCAGTCCACCCACATACCAAGAGACCCAGTACTTC
j_call: TRBJ2-5
d_call: .
v_call: TRBV12-3/TRBV12-4
clone_size: many
cdr3_length: 14

cdr3_aa: CASSQELRAHEKLFF
cdr3_nt: TGCGCCAGCAGCCAAGAGCTGAGAGCACATGAAAAACTGTTTTTT
j_call: TRBJ1-4
d_call: .
v_call: TRBV4-1
clone_size: .
cdr3_length: 15

cdr3_aa: CAISESKGSGANVLTF
cdr3_nt: TGTGCCATCAGTGAGTCGAAGGGGTCTGGGGCCAACGTCCTGACTTTC
j_call: TRBJ2-6
d_call: .
v_call: TRBV10-3
clone_size: many
cdr3_length: 16

cdr3_aa: CASRPGAEQFF
cdr3_nt: TGTGCCAGCAGACCCGGGGCAGAGCAGTTCTTC
j_call: TRBJ2-1
d_call: .
v_call: TRBV27
clone_size: many
cdr3_length: 11

cdr3_aa: CASRSWTPSGANVLTF
cdr3_nt: TGTGCCAGCAGAAGCTGGACACCCTCTGGGGCCAACGTCCTGACTTTC
j_call: TRBJ2-6
d_call: .
v_call: TRBV7-8
clone_size: many
cdr3_length: 16

cdr3_aa: CASSLEGYSGRVHNEQFF
cdr3_nt: TGTGCCAGCAGTTTAGAAGGGTATAGCGGGAGGGTGCACAATGAGCAGTTCTTC
j_call: TRBJ2-1
d_call: TRBD2
v_call: TRBV28
clone_size: .
cdr3_length: 18

cdr3_aa: CASSPWATGYTF
cdr3_nt: TGTGCCAGCAGCCCTTGGGCAACCGGCTACACCTTC
j_call: TRBJ1-2
d_call: .
v_call: TRBV28
clone_size: many
cdr3_length: 12

cdr3_aa: CASSLAYGTENTEAFF
cdr3_nt: TGTGCCAGCAGCTTGGCCTATGGGACAGAGAACACTGAAGCTTTCTTT
j_call: TRBJ1-1
d_call: TRBD1
v_call: TRBV7-9
clone_size: few
cdr3_length: 16

cdr3_aa: CSVKDSYTDTQYF
cdr3_nt: TGCAGCGTTAAGGACAGTTACACAGATACGCAGTATTTT
j_call: TRBJ2-3
d_call: .
v_call: TRBV29-1
clone_size: once
cdr3_length: 13

cdr3_aa: CASSYDKNEQFF
cdr3_nt: TGTGCCAGCAGTTACGACAAAAATGAGCAGTTCTTC
j_call: TRBJ2-1
d_call: .
v_call: TRBV28
clone_size: .
cdr3_length: 12

cdr3_aa: CASSATSGSQETQYF
cdr3_nt: TGTGCCAGCAGTGCAACTAGCGGGAGCCAAGAGACCCAGTACTTC
j_call: TRBJ2-5
d_call: TRBD2
v_call: TRBV2
clone_size: .
cdr3_length: 15

cdr3_aa: CASSYSPGPHYEQYF
cdr3_nt: TGTGCCAGCAGTTACTCCCCGGGACCGCACTACGAGCAGTACTTC
j_call: TRBJ2-7
d_call: .
v_call: TRBV6-5
clone_size: many
cdr3_length: 15

cdr3_aa: CASSFWSTEAFF
cdr3_nt: TGTGCCAGCAGTTTTTGGAGCACTGAAGCTTTCTTT
j_call: TRBJ1-1
d_call: .
v_call: TRBV12-3/TRBV12-4
clone_size: many
cdr3_length: 12

cdr3_aa: CASSPATSDTGELFF
cdr3_nt: TGTGCCAGCTCACCTGCGACTAGCGACACCGGGGAGCTGTTTTTT
j_call: TRBJ2-2
d_call: TRBD2
v_call: TRBV18
clone_size: many
cdr3_length: 15

cdr3_aa: CASSYSRQGFGGYTF
cdr3_nt: TGTGCCAGCAGTTACTCCCGACAGGGTTTCGGAGGCTACACCTTC
j_call: TRBJ1-2
d_call: TRBD1
v_call: TRBV6-2/TRBV6-3
clone_size: many
cdr3_length: 15

cdr3_aa: CASSLTGTGYSNQPQHF
cdr3_nt: TGTGCCAGCAGCTTGACCGGGACAGGGTATAGCAATCAGCCCCAGCATTTT
j_call: TRBJ1-5
d_call: TRBD1
v_call: TRBV5-5
clone_size: few
cdr3_length: 17

cdr3_aa: CASRPSVNYGYTF
cdr3_nt: TGTGCCAGCAGACCCAGCGTTAACTATGGCTACACCTTC
j_call: TRBJ1-2
d_call: .
v_call: TRBV6-4
clone_size: .
cdr3_length: 13

cdr3_aa: CATSDWSTGANVLTF
cdr3_nt: TGTGCCACCAGTGATTGGTCAACTGGGGCCAACGTCCTGACTTTC
j_call: TRBJ2-6
d_call: .
v_call: TRBV24-1
clone_size: .
cdr3_length: 15

cdr3_aa: CASRGDVVEKLFF
cdr3_nt: TGTGCCAGCAGAGGGGACGTGGTCGAAAAACTGTTTTTT
j_call: TRBJ1-4
d_call: .
v_call: TRBV6-1
clone_size: many
cdr3_length: 13

cdr3_aa: CASNIEGGEQFF
cdr3_nt: TGTGCCAGCAATATAGAGGGTGGTGAGCAGTTCTTC
j_call: TRBJ2-1
d_call: .
v_call: TRBV28
clone_size: few
cdr3_length: 12

cdr3_aa: CASSGPGDLGYEQYF
cdr3_nt: TGCGCCAGCAGCGGCCCGGGAGATCTAGGGTACGAGCAGTACTTC
j_call: TRBJ2-7
d_call: .
v_call: TRBV5-1
clone_size: few
cdr3_length: 15

cdr3_aa: CASSPLSLVGGGSPLHF
cdr3_nt: TGTGCCAGCAGTCCCCTTTCGTTGGTCGGCGGGGGTTCACCCCTCCACTTT
j_call: TRBJ1-6
d_call: .
v_call: TRBV12-3/TRBV12-4
clone_size: many
cdr3_length: 17

cdr3_aa: CASRRDIDSLYGYTF
cdr3_nt: TGTGCCAGCAGGAGGGACATAGACTCTCTCTATGGCTACACCTTC
j_call: TRBJ1-2
d_call: .
v_call: TRBV27
clone_size: .
cdr3_length: 15

cdr3_aa: CASSLWGGSDTQYF
cdr3_nt: TGTGCCAGCAGCTTGTGGGGGGGCTCTGATACGCAGTATTTT
j_call: TRBJ2-3
d_call: .
v_call: TRBV5-4
clone_size: many
cdr3_length: 14

cdr3_aa: CASRGQGVSNQPQHF
cdr3_nt: TGTGCCAGCAGGGGACAGGGGGTCTCCAATCAGCCCCAGCATTTT
j_call: TRBJ1-5
d_call: TRBD1
v_call: TRBV2
clone_size: many
cdr3_length: 15

cdr3_aa: CASRSSTGANYGYTF
cdr3_nt: TGTGCCAGCAGGTCATCGACAGGGGCTAACTATGGCTACACCTTC
j_call: TRBJ1-2
d_call: TRBD1
v_call: TRBV28
clone_size: many
cdr3_length: 15

cdr3_aa: CASRLWRGQQSMNTEAFF
cdr3_nt: TGTGCCAGCAGACTCTGGCGGGGACAGCAAAGCATGAACACTGAAGCTTTCTTT
j_call: TRBJ1-1
d_call: TRBD1
v_call: TRBV6-2/TRBV6-3
clone_size: many
cdr3_length: 18

cdr3_aa: CSAKRRGRGDEKLFF
cdr3_nt: TGCAGTGCTAAGAGGAGGGGGCGCGGTGATGAAAAACTGTTTTTT
j_call: TRBJ1-4
d_call: TRBD1
v_call: TRBV20-1
clone_size: .
cdr3_length: 15

cdr3_aa: CASSQTGERPYEQYF
cdr3_nt: TGTGCCAGCAGCCAAACAGGGGAGCGTCCCTACGAGCAGTACTTC
j_call: TRBJ2-7
d_call: TRBD1
v_call: TRBV3-1
clone_size: few
cdr3_length: 15

cdr3_aa: CASSLDASTDTQYF
cdr3_nt: TGTGCCAGCAGTCTTGACGCTAGCACAGATACGCAGTATTTT
j_call: TRBJ2-3
d_call: .
v_call: TRBV9
clone_size: .
cdr3_length: 14

cdr3_aa: CASSHPRGGGRETQYF
cdr3_nt: TGCGCCAGCAGCCACCCCCGCGGAGGGGGTAGAGAGACCCAGTACTTC
j_call: TRBJ2-5
d_call: .
v_call: TRBV4-1
clone_size: many
cdr3_length: 16

cdr3_aa: CASSSPGTGYGNTIYF
cdr3_nt: TGTGCCAGCAGTTCCCCGGGGACAGGGTACGGAAACACCATATATTTT
j_call: TRBJ1-3
d_call: TRBD1
v_call: TRBV28
clone_size: many
cdr3_length: 16

cdr3_aa: CASSKVKGEGYTF
cdr3_nt: TGTGCCAGCAGCAAGGTCAAGGGCGAAGGCTACACCTTC
j_call: TRBJ1-2
d_call: .
v_call: TRBV9
clone_size: many
cdr3_length: 13

cdr3_aa: CASSTRAGEAFF
cdr3_nt: TGTGCCAGCAGCACGAGGGCGGGTGAAGCTTTCTTT
j_call: TRBJ1-1
d_call: .
v_call: TRBV5-8
clone_size: .
cdr3_length: 12

cdr3_aa: CASSIVGAGTGELFF
cdr3_nt: TGTGCCAGTAGTATTGTAGGGGCAGGGACCGGGGAGCTGTTTTTT
j_call: TRBJ2-2
d_call: .
v_call: TRBV19
clone_size: .
cdr3_length: 15

cdr3_aa: CASSPQRTTGELFF
cdr3_nt: TGTGCCAGCAGCCCTCAACGAACCACCGGGGAGCTGTTTTTT
j_call: TRBJ2-2
d_call: .
v_call: TRBV11-1
clone_size: few
cdr3_length: 14

cdr3_aa: CASSLLAAQETQYF
cdr3_nt: TGTGCCAGCAGCTTGTTGGCCGCCCAAGAGACCCAGTACTTC
j_call: TRBJ2-5
d_call: .
v_call: TRBV5-6
clone_size: many
cdr3_length: 14

cdr3_aa: CSRSTAQTSTDTQYF
cdr3_nt: TGCAGTCGCTCCACGGCTCAGACTAGCACAGATACGCAGTATTTT
j_call: TRBJ2-3
d_call: .
v_call: TRBV20-1
clone_size: .
cdr3_length: 15

cdr3_aa: CASSMEQYSYEQYF
cdr3_nt: TGTGCCAGTAGTATGGAGCAGTACTCCTACGAGCAGTACTTC
j_call: TRBJ2-7
d_call: .
v_call: TRBV19
clone_size: many
cdr3_length: 14

cdr3_aa: CASSSPQDARLFGKLFF
cdr3_nt: TGTGCCAGCAGTTCACCCCAGGACGCCCGGCTTTTCGGAAAACTGTTTTTT
j_call: TRBJ1-4
d_call: .
v_call: TRBV28
clone_size: many
cdr3_length: 17